This T cell receptor beta chain comes out of a study of T-cell memory formation after mild COVID-19. Study conclusions and caveats: Clones that contracted from day 15 to 85 had balanced CD4/CD8; later expanders were CD4+ biased. Specificity for SARS-CoV-2 was not confirmed among the second-wave clones peaking on day 37.

TCRdb itself ran the 5' RACE reads through MiXCR, one entry per CDR3 protein. This sample has 250,000 to 300,000 distinct CDR3 sequences, with about 17% found just once. This clonotype was detected only a few times. Its antigen remains unknown. Germline lookup yields CDR1 WNHNN and CDR2 SYGVQD (reference sequence). CDR3 size: 13 residues. Trimming shortened V by 0 bases and J by 6 bases, and 9 bases separated the two germline ends. Sequencing used PBMCs or a T cell subset sorted from them (not recorded which). V gene TRBV10-1 combines with J gene TRBJ2-7, with D unresolved. The receptor was derived from a young man who had mild COVID-19 (a few samples of this study predate the infection). Cell type and time point are not known. The CDR3 loop is CASSESSGPEQYF. The CDR3 DNA follows: TGCGCCAGCAGTGAGTCTTCGGGCCCCGAGCAGTACTTC.